Given below is one TCR beta chain in context. The ends were cut back, 0 bases at V and 0 bases at J, with 8 bases in the middle. Germline lookup yields CDR1 MNHNS and CDR2 SASEGT. There are 15 residues in the CDR3. This sample stems from a study of cytomegalovirus exposure and HLA in healthy donors. The study ran its PCR with 60 Vbeta and 13 Jbeta primers. Sequencing used immunoSEQ multiplex PCR; TCRdb keeps in-frame clones, though not all of them. There are about 250,000 clones in the sample; under 80% occur only once, and approximately 2.1% lies in the top ten. The sequencing input was PBMCs. This receptor was identified in a female donor in good health and CMV-seronegative. The V gene is TRBV6-1, the J gene TRBJ1-2, with D possibly matching TRBD1 (6 bases). The CDR3 sequence is CASSEADRPNYGYTF. The CDR3 DNA sequence: TGTGCCAGCAGTGAAGCCGACAGGCCTAACTATGGCTACACCTTC.